This T cell receptor beta chain was obtained from a study of T cell repertoires in aging, cancer and after chemotherapy. Peripheral blood genomic DNA, not sorted cells or RNA, was the template. This clonotype showed up just a few times. This CDR3 is 13 amino acids long. V lost 6 bases, J lost 6 bases, and 11 bases lay in between. A mixed TRB-A/B primer pool amplified rearranged TRB by multiplex touch-down PCR. Via MiXCR, TCRdb re-called the multiplex PCR reads, giving one row per CDR3 protein. The table records fewer than 2,500 distinct CDR3 sequences, around half of them present only once. Sequencing was performed on blood. The TCR sequence derives from a human donor with a blood cancer. The chain couples TRBV12-3 or TRBV12-4 to TRBJ2-2; the D gene is possibly TRBD1 (5 bases). The CDR3 loop reads CASSHLGAGELFF. The CDR3 bases are TGTGCCAGCAGCCATTTAGGGGCCGGGGAGCTGTTTTTT.